One and the same sample provided the 20 T cell receptor beta chains below, sequenced in a study of human T cells and chemical hapten exposure (dated by TCRdb to 2020 to 2022). What the time point label conveys for this sample: patch test 3, about 24 weeks after DPC sensitization. According to the study, the label for this sample's treatment or condition signals: therapeutic diphenylcyclopropenone sensitization with weekly scalp DPC. Library preparation employed RACE. Sequencing took place on a NextSeq 500. The public reads were quality trimmed at Q25 with fastp and then assembled into clones with MiXCR by TCRdb, keeping productive beta chains. All rows with the same CDR3 protein become a single entry with the most common DNA and genes. This sample comprises about 190,000 distinct CDR3 sequences, 20% to 25% of them detected only once. The top ten hold 2% to 2.5% of the sample. The specimen was whole blood, collected in connection with sensitization to the hapten diphenylcyclopropenone (DPC). These receptors were taken from a woman aged 40 to 55 with alopecia areata. Some clones in this sample may be carry-over from other donors' samples.

This chain links TRBV29-1 with TRBJ1-1; TRBD1 aligns across 8 bases. Germline V gene sequence: CDR1 SQVTM, CDR2 ANQGSEA. The CDR3 runs to 12 residues. Trimming removed 8 bases from V and 0 bases from J; junction bases left unmatched: 2. CDR3 coding DNA: TGCAGCACGGGACAGGTGAACACTGAAGCTTTCTTT. It specifies CSTGQVNTEAFF.

The V gene is TRBV18, the J gene TRBJ1-1; unclear D gene. Trimming stripped 6 bases from V and 4 bases from J, with 12 bases between. The CDR3 covers 13 residues. Germline lookup yields CDR1 KGHSH and CDR2 LQKENI. The CDR3 sequence: CASSSGRLTEAFF. CDR3 DNA: TGTGCCAGCTCCTCCGGCAGGCTCACTGAAGCTTTCTTT.

The V call is TRBV9, the J call TRBJ2-1; D not certain. The CDR3 is made up of 15 amino acids. Trimming removed 0 bases from V and 2 bases from J, with 9 bases in between. Germline assignment: CDR1 SGDLS and CDR2 YYNGEE. In DNA, the CDR3 is TGTGCCAGCAGCGTAGATCTTCAACCCTACAATGAGCAGTTCTTC. This codes for CASSVDLQPYNEQFF.

V and J are TRBV7-2 and TRBJ2-3; D not certain. Trimming removed 3 bases at V and 2 bases at J, with 9 bases between. Per germline, CDR1 SGHTA and CDR2 FQGNSA. The CDR3 totals 14 residues. The CDR3 reads CASSFQHTTDTQYF. The CDR3 region has the DNA TGTGCCAGCAGCTTCCAGCACACCACAGATACGCAGTATTTT.

The rearrangement joins TRBV9 to TRBJ2-7; 7 nucleotides align to TRBD2. CDR1 SGDLS and CDR2 YYNGEE come from the germline V gene. V was pared by 3 bases and J by 7 bases, with 10 bases of the junction left unmatched. There are 14 residues in the CDR3. The CDR3 spells CASSAGGESGEQYF. CDR3 bases: TGTGCCAGCAGCGCTGGGGGGGAGAGCGGAGAGCAGTACTTC.

The rearrangement uses TRBV11-3 and TRBJ2-7; 10 bases fit TRBD2. The germline V gene has CDR1 SGHNT and CDR2 YENEEA. J lost 3 bases, V lost 1 base, and 12 bases had no gene match. The CDR3 loop spans 18 amino acids. The CDR3 DNA follows: TGTGCCAGCAGCTTAGGAGCCGCGGGACTAGCGAGCCACTACGAGCAGTACTTC. Protein sequence: CASSLGAAGLASHYEQYF.

The rearrangement joins TRBV11-1 to TRBJ2-1, with 7 bases fitting TRBD1. The CDR3 covers 15 residues. Unmatched junction bases numbered 8, after V lost 3 bases and J lost 6 bases. Per the germline V gene, CDR1 is SGHAT and CDR2 is FQDESV (reference sequence). CDR3 loop: CASSLLTGKGNEQFF. CDR3 coding DNA: TGTGCCAGCAGCTTGCTGACAGGGAAGGGCAATGAGCAGTTCTTC. Full variable domain (rest looked up from reference TRBV11-1 and TRBJ2-1): EAEVAQSPRYKITEKSQAVAFWCDPISGHATLYWYRQILGQGPELLVQFQDESVVDDSQLPKDRFSAERLKGVDSTLKIQPAELGDSAMYLCASSLLTGKGNEQFFGPGTRLTVL.

This clonotype was seen many times. The chain recombines TRBV12-3 or TRBV12-4 with TRBJ1-3, with D unclear. There are 13 residues in the CDR3. Trimming took off 3 bases at V and 2 bases at J, with 5 bases between the two ends. The CDR3 DNA reads TGTGCCAGCAGTTTGGAAGCTGGAAACACCATATATTTT. It yields the protein CASSLEAGNTIYF.

The V gene is TRBV20-1, the J gene TRBJ2-7; perhaps TRBD2 as D (6 bases). Trimming stripped 5 bases from V and 6 bases from J, with 26 bases between. Looked up from germline, CDR1 is DFQATT and CDR2 is SNEGSKA (reference sequence). This CDR3 has 16 amino acids. CDR3 in DNA: TGCAGTGCTCCCGGACTTGGGGGAGGAGTGCCCCTCGAGCAGTACTTC. It specifies CSAPGLGGGVPLEQYF.

This clonotype was picked up a small number of times. The gene calls are TRBV5-1 and TRBJ1-1, with TRBD1 as a possible D gene (6 bases). V gave up 1 base and J gave up 5 bases, with 12 bases separating them. Germline values: CDR1 SGHRS, CDR2 YFSETQ. The CDR3 has 14 amino acids. In DNA, the CDR3 is TGCGCCAGCAGCTTGAGGGGGGATGAGACTGAAGCTTTCTTT. This encodes CASSLRGDETEAFF.

This clonotype has just a few counts. CDR3 DNA sequence: TGCGCCAGCAGCCAGTCCGTGACTAGCGGGAGTGGAGATACGCAGTATTTT. It specifies CASSQSVTSGSGDTQYF. This chain links TRBV4-1 with TRBJ2-3, with TRBD2 matching over 12 bases. This CDR3 spans 17 amino acids. Germline assignment: CDR1 MGHRA and CDR2 YSYEKL. Trimming at V came to 3 bases and at J to 5 bases, leaving 9 bases not matched to a gene.

This clonotype has more than one count but fewer than ten. CDR3 residues: CASSYSGGYTF. The CDR3 DNA sequence: TGTGCCAGCAGCTACAGTGGCGGCTACACCTTC. The chain joins TRBV5-6 to TRBJ1-2, with D hard to call. CDR3 length: 11 amino acids. Germline-derived CDR1 and CDR2 are SGHDT and YYEEEE. V lost 3 bases to trimming and J lost 8 bases, with 8 bases between them.

This clonotype was detected a few times. This chain joins TRBV3-1 and TRBJ2-1; no reliable D call. Trimming took 4 bases from V and 4 from J, leaving 5 bases between them. This CDR3 has 12 amino acids. Germline V gives CDR1 LGHDT, CDR2 YNNKEL (reference sequence). The CDR3 coding sequence is TGTGCCAGCAGCCCCCATTACAATGAGCAGTTCTTC. This translates into CASSPHYNEQFF.

This chain connects TRBV20-1 to TRBJ2-7; D gene unclear. V shed 5 bases and J shed 2 bases, with 13 bases lying between them. Looked up from germline, CDR1 is DFQATT and CDR2 is SNEGSKA (reference sequence). The CDR3 runs 13 residues. The CDR3, as DNA: TGCAGTGCTCCTCAAGGGTCAACCTACGAGCAGTACTTC. Protein: CSAPQGSTYEQYF.

The chain employs TRBV28 and TRBJ2-5, with 7 bases identical to TRBD2. Germline CDR1 and CDR2: MDHEN and SYDVKM. The CDR3 is made up of 16 amino acids. The trim removed 5 bases at V and 2 bases at J, leaving 11 bases unmatched. The CDR3 is CASSPPASGVQETQYF. CDR3 in DNA: TGTGCCAGCAGTCCCCCAGCTAGCGGAGTACAAGAGACCCAGTACTTC.

V usage is TRBV11-3 and J usage is TRBJ2-2; TRBD2 matches 12 bases. The J segment lost 2 bases and the V segment lost 5 bases, leaving 0 bases of the junction unmatched. Per germline, CDR1 SGHNT and CDR2 YENEEA. The CDR3 totals 15 residues. CDR3 amino acids: CASSGLAGNTGELFF. The CDR3 bases are TGTGCCAGCAGCGGACTAGCGGGAAACACCGGGGAGCTGTTTTTT.

This clonotype was counted many times. The genes are TRBV28 and TRBJ2-7; 9 bases are a match to TRBD1. The trim removed 7 bases at V and 3 bases at J, leaving 10 bases unmatched. There are 15 residues in the CDR3. CDR1 is MDHEN and CDR2 is SYDVKM in the germline V gene. CDR3 coding DNA: TGTGCCAGCATCGCCTCCGGGACAGGGAACTACGAGCAGTACTTC. Its protein is CASIASGTGNYEQYF.

The chain couples TRBV6-5 to TRBJ2-4, with TRBD2 identical over 7 bases. The CDR3 runs 15 residues. CDR1 is MNHEY and CDR2 is SVGAGI in the germline V gene. Trimming at V came to 6 bases and at J to 7 bases, leaving 12 bases not matched to a gene. Here the CDR3 reads CASRRREGGPNIQYF. CDR3 sequence (DNA): TGTGCCAGCAGGCGCCGCGAGGGAGGGCCGAACATTCAGTACTTC.

The V call is TRBV11-2, the J call TRBJ2-7; maybe TRBD2 (5 bases). This CDR3 region has 17 residues. Germline CDR1 and CDR2: SGHAT and FQNNGV. The germline V and J ends were trimmed by 1 base and 6 bases, with 22 bases remaining between them. The CDR3 loop reads CASSLAPPERLGSEQYF. CDR3 nucleotide sequence: TGTGCCAGCAGCTTAGCTCCCCCTGAGCGGTTAGGGTCCGAGCAGTACTTC.

This clonotype was counted between two and nine times. The V gene is TRBV20-1, the J gene TRBJ2-1; either TRBD1 or TRBD2 may fit D (5 bases each). The CDR3 has 14 residues. Germline-derived CDR1 and CDR2 are DFQATT and SNEGSKA (reference sequence). Trimming removed 0 bases at V and 0 bases at J, with 6 bases between. The CDR3 loop reads CSAREGVSYNEQFF. In DNA, the CDR3 is TGCAGTGCTAGAGAGGGGGTCTCCTACAATGAGCAGTTCTTC.